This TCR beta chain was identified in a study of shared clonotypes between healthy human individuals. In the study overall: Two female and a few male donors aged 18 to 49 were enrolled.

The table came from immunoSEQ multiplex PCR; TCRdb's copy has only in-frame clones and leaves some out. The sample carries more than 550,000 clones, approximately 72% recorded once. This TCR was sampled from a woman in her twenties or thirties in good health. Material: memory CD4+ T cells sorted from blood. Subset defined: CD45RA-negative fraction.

The DNA for the CDR3 is TGTGCCCTTGGGGGGGCCAACGAGCAGTACTTC. Its protein is CALGGANEQYF. The chain joins TRBV7-7 to TRBJ2-7; tentative D call: TRBD2 (7 bases). Trimming removed 11 bases from V and 5 bases from J, with 13 bases in between. The germline gives CDR1 SSHAT, CDR2 FNYEAQ (reference sequence). This CDR3 is built from 11 residues.